This TCR beta chain was found in a study of Graves' ophthalmopathy and Graves' hyperthyroidism. Study-level points and caveats: Most clonotypes expanded in thyroid above 0.001 frequency were present in blood too.

Germline V gene lookup returns CDR1 SEHNR and CDR2 FQNEAQ (reference sequence). The ends were cut back, 1 base at V and 4 bases at J, with 7 bases in the middle. The CDR3 totals 13 residues. This clonotype was detected many times. Its matching antigen is unknown. Beta-chain TCR CDR3 regions were amplified from RNA transcripts. First-round RT-PCR employed HTBI primers, with a second-round multiplex PCR after it. Via MiXCR, TCRdb re-called the multiplex PCR reads, giving one row per CDR3 protein. Of about half a million distinct CDR3 sequences in the sample, under 15% were seen once. This receptor was obtained from a woman in her 30s with Graves' ophthalmopathy. The rearrangement links TRBV7-9 to TRBJ1-1, with no clear D. The sample consisted of blood. The DNA of the CDR3 is TGTGCCAGCAGCTTAGGATTACGCACTGAAGCTTTCTTT. The encoded protein is CASSLGLRTEAFF.